Detailed here is one TCR beta chain. The data are from a study of human versus mouse CDR3 diversity and MHC coevolution. This table comes from immunoSEQ multiplex PCR, and its TCRdb copy is limited to in-frame clones, with some not included. The repertoire has approximately 81,000 clones, 80% to 95% of them found once; the top ten carry more than 1.1%. Germline values: CDR1 MNHEY, CDR2 SVGAGI. The CDR3 sequence is 13 residues long. The V end lost 0 bases, the J end lost 8 bases, and 8 bases lay between the germline ends. The receptor was derived from a person aged 25-75 years in good health. The rearrangement uses TRBV6-5 and TRBJ1-5; D is unclear. The sequenced sample was naive CD4+ T cells from blood. The subset denotes: CD45RO-negative CD62L-positive naive CD4 T cells. The CDR3 sequence: CASSYSNAEPQHF. CDR3 sequence (DNA): TGTGCCAGCAGTTACTCGAACGCAGAGCCCCAGCATTTT.